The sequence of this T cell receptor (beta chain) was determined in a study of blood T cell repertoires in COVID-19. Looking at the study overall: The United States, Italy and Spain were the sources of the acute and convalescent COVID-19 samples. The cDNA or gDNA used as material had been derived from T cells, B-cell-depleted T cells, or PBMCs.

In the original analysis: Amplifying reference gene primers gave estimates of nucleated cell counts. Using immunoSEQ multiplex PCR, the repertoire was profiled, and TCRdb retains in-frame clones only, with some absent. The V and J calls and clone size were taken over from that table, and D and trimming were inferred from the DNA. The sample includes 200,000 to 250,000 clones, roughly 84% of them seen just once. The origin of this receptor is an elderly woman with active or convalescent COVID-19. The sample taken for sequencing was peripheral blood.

The CDR3 DNA sequence: TGCGCCAGCAGCGGTAGGGGGAGCAGCGGGAGGGCCGCAGATACGCAGTATTTT. It specifies CASSGRGSSGRAADTQYF. The chain employs TRBV4-1 and TRBJ2-3; 10 nucleotides line up with TRBD2. Germline-derived CDR1 and CDR2 are MGHRA and YSYEKL. The CDR3 sequence is 18 residues long. With V trimmed by 5 bases and J by 4 bases, 15 bases remained unmatched.